The T cell receptor beta chain described here comes from a study of T cell changes during pregnancy in multiple sclerosis. The germline gives CDR1 MNHEY, CDR2 SVGAGI. The length of the CDR3 is 14 residues. The ends lost 6 bases at V and 2 bases at J; junction bases unmatched: 5. Generated by immunoSEQ multiplex PCR, the TCRdb table keeps only in-frame clones and is missing some. The sample records 70,000 to 85,000 clones, 92% being singletons. Sequenced here: peripheral blood, sampled before pregnancy. The receptor was isolated from a female donor with multiple sclerosis, enrolled in a pregnancy study. The rearrangement uses TRBV6-5 and TRBJ2-5; 8 bases map to TRBD1. The CDR3 nucleotides are TGTGCCAGCAGACTCTACAGGGGGCAAGAGACCCAGTACTTC. Its translation is CASRLYRGQETQYF.